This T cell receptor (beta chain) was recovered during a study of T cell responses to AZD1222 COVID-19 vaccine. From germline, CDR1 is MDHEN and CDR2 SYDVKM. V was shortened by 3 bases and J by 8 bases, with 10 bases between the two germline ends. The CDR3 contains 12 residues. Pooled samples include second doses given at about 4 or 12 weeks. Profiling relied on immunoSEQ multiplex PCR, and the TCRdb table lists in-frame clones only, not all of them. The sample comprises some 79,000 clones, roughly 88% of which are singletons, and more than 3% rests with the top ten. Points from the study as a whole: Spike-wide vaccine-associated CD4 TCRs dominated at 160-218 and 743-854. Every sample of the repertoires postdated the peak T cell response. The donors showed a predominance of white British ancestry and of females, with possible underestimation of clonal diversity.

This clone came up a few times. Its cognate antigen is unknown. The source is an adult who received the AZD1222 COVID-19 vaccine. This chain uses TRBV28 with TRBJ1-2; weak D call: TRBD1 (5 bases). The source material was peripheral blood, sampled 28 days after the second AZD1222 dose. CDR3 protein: CASSFGAAGYTF. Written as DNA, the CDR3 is TGTGCCAGCAGTTTTGGGGCCGCGGGCTACACCTTC.